The T cell receptor beta chain described here comes from a study of T cells in narcolepsy. Study-wide findings and caveats: No autoreactive T cell clone sequences appeared in some memory CD4+ repertoires.

There are 15 residues in the CDR3. Germline-derived CDR1 and CDR2 are SGHAT and FQNNGV. Between the trimmed V and J ends, which lost 5 bases and 3 bases, there was a span of 14 bases. Clones were sequenced by immunoSEQ multiplex PCR, and TCRdb holds only the in-frame ones, with some missing. The table has 30,000 to 35,000 clones, less than 90% seen once. Notes on this clone: The antigen is not known.

The chain joins TRBV11-2 to TRBJ1-5, with D uncertain. The receptor's source is a human donor with narcolepsy. Sequencing was done on a sample of CD45RA- memory CD4+ T cells from PBMCs. CDR3 amino acids: CASSPPSQHNQPQHF. The CDR3 nucleotides are TGTGCCAGCAGCCCCCCCTCACAGCACAATCAGCCCCAGCATTTT.